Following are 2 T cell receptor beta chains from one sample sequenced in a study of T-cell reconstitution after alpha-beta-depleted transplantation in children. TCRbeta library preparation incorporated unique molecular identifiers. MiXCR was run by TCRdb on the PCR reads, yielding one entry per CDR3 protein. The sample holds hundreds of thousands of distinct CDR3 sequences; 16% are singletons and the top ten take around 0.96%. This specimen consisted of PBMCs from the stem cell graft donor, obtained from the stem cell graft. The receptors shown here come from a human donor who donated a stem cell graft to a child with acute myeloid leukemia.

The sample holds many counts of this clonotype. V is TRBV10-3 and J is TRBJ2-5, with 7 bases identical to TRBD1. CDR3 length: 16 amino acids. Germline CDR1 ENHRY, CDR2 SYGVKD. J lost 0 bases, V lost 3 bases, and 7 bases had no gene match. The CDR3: CAISDRTGADQETQYF. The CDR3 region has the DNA TGTGCCATCAGTGACCGGACAGGCGCGGACCAAGAGACCCAGTACTTC.

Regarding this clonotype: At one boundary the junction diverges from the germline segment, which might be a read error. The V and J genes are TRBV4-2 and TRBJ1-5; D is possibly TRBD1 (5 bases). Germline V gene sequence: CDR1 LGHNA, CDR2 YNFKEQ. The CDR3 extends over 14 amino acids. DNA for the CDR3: TGTGCCAGTAGCCCCGGACACGTCAACCAGCCCCAGCATTTT. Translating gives CASSPGHVNQPQHF.